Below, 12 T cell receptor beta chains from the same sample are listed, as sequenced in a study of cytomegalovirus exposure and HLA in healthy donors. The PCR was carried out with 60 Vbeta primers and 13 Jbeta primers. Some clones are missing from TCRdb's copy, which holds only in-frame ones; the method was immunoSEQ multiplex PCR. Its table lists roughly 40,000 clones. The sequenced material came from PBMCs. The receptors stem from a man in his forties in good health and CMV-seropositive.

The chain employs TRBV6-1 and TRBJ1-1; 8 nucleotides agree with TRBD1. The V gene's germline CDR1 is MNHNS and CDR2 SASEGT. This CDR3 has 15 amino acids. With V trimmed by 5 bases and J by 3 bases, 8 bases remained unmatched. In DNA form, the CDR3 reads TGTGCCAGCAGTACCCGGGACAGGTCGCACACTGAAGCTTTCTTT. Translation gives CASSTRDRSHTEAFF.

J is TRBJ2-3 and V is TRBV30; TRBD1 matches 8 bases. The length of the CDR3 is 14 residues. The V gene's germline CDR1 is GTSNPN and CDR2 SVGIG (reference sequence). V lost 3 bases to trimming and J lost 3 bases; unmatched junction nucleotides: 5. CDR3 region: CAWRRTGSTDTQYF. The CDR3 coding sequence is TGTGCCTGGAGAAGGACAGGGTCGACAGATACGCAGTATTTT.

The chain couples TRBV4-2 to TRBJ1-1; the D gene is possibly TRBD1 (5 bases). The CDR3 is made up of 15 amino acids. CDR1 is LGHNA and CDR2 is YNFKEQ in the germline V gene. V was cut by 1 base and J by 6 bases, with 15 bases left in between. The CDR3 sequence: CASSQGGQGGAEAFF. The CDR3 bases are TGTGCCAGCAGCCAAGGTGGCCAGGGAGGGGCTGAAGCTTTCTTT.

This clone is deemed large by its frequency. The CDR3 loop is CASSLDPGLAYYEQYF. The CDR3 region has the DNA TGTGCCAGCAGTTTAGACCCGGGACTAGCGTATTACGAGCAGTACTTC. The gene calls are TRBV27 and TRBJ2-7; TRBD2 matches at 10 bases. Per the germline V gene, CDR1 is MNHEY and CDR2 is SMNVEV (reference sequence). This CDR3 contains 16 residues. With V trimmed by 2 bases and J by 4 bases, 8 bases remained unmatched.

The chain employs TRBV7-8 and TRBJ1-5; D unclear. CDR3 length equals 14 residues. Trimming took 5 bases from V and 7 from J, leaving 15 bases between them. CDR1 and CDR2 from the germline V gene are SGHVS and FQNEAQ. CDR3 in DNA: TGTGCCAGCAGCCGAGAAGCTCAAACCCAGCCCCAGCATTTT. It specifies CASSREAQTQPQHF. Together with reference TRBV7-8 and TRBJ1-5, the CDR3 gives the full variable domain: GAGVSQSPRYKVAKRGQDVALRCDPISGHVSLFWYQQALGQGPEFLTYFQNEAQLDKSGLPSDRFFAERPEGSVSTLKIQRTQQEDSAVYLCASSREAQTQPQHFGDGTRLSIL.

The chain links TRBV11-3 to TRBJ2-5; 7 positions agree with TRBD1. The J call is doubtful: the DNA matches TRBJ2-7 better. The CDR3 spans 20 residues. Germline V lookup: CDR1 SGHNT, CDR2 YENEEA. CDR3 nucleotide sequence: TGTGCCATCGGGAAACAGGGGCGGTTAGCCAACCCCAACCTAGCCTACGAGCAGTACTTC. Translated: CAIGKQGRLANPNLAYEQYF.

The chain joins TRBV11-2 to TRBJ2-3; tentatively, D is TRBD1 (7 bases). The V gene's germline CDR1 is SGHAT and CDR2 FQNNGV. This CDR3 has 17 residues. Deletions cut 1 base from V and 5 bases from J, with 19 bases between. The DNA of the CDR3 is TGTGCCAGCAGCTTAGGAGTTTTGAGGGGGCGGGGAGATACGCAGTATTTT. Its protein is CASSLGVLRGRGDTQYF.

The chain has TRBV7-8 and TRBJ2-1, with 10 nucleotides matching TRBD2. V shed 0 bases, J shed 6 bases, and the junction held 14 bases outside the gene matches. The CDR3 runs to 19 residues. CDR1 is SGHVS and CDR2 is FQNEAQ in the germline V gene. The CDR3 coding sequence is TGTGCCAGCAGCTTAGCGCGCGTGTCTAGCGGGAGACTGGGCAATGAGCAGTTCTTC. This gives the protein CASSLARVSSGRLGNEQFF. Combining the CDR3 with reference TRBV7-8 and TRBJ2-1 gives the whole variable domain GAGVSQSPRYKVAKRGQDVALRCDPISGHVSLFWYQQALGQGPEFLTYFQNEAQLDKSGLPSDRFFAERPEGSVSTLKIQRTQQEDSAVYLCASSLARVSSGRLGNEQFFGPGTRLTVL.

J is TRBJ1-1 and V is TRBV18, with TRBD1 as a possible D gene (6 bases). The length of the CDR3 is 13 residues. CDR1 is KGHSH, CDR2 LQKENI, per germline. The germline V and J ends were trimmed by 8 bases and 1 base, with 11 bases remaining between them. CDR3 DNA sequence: TGTGCCAGCACCCGGGGGGCGAACACTGAAGCTTTCTTT. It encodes CASTRGANTEAFF.

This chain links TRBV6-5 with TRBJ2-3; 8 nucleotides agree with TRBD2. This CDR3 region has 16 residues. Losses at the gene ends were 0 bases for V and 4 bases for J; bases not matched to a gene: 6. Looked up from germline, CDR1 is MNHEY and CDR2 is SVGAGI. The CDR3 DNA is TGTGCCAGCAGTTACTCGACGGCTAGCGGGCCAGATACGCAGTATTTT. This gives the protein CASSYSTASGPDTQYF.

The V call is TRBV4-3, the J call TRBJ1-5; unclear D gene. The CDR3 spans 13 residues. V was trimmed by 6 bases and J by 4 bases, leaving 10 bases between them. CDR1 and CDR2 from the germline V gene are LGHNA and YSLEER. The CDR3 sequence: CASSPDKNQPQHF. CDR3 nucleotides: TGCGCCAGCAGTCCCGACAAAAATCAGCCCCAGCATTTT.

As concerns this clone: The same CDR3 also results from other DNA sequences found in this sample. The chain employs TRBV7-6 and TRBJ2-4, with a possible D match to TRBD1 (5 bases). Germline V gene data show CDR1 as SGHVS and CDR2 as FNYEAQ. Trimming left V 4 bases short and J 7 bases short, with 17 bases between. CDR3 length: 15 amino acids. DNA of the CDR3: TGTGCCAGCAGCTCCCAGGGCCTCGCGCCTAACATTCAGTACTTC. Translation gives CASSSQGLAPNIQYF.